One and the same sample provided the 32 T cell receptor beta chains below, sequenced in a study of shared clonotypes between healthy human individuals. Some clones are missing from TCRdb's copy, which holds only in-frame ones; the method was immunoSEQ multiplex PCR. The repertoire holds about 450,000 clones, with roughly 77% as singletons. The material sequenced was PBMCs. Receptors were obtained from a woman in her thirties or forties in good health. Some clones in this sample may be carry-over from other donors' samples.

Details on this clone: This likely traces to a read error, being one base from a far larger clone. CDR3 coding DNA: TGTGCCAGCAGCTTAAGGGGGAACACCGGGGAGCTGTTTTTT. Translation gives CASSLRGNTGELFF. This chain joins TRBV7-3 and TRBJ2-2; D not resolved. Germline V gene lookup returns CDR1 SGHTA and CDR2 FQGTGA. The V end lost 1 base, the J end lost 1 base, and 4 bases lay between the germline ends. This CDR3 contains 14 residues.

The J gene is TRBJ2-1, the V gene TRBV23-1; the match to TRBD1 covers 10 bases. TRBV23-1 is annotated as an ORF whose role is uncertain. The CDR3 spans 17 residues. V was clipped by 4 bases and J by 5 bases; unmatched bases: 11. CDR3 residues: CASSRLMTGGSDNEQFF. The CDR3 DNA sequence: TGCGCCAGCAGTCGCCTAATGACAGGGGGCTCGGACAATGAGCAGTTCTTC.

The rearrangement joins TRBV6-4 to TRBJ2-1; TRBD1 matches 8 bases. The CDR3 has 14 amino acids. CDR1 and CDR2 from the germline V gene are MRHNA and SNTAGT. Trimming removed 7 bases from V and 7 bases from J; junction bases left unmatched: 9. CDR3 coding DNA: TGTGCCAGCACCGCGACAGGGGACTCGAATGAGCAGTTCTTC. As protein: CASTATGDSNEQFF.

A single count supports this clone. The V gene is TRBV28, the J gene TRBJ1-1, with TRBD1 as a possible D gene (5 bases). This CDR3 comprises 11 residues. From germline, CDR1 is MDHEN and CDR2 SYDVKM. V gave up 7 bases and J gave up 5 bases, with 8 bases separating them. This CDR3 is CASNGGTEAFF. The CDR3 nucleotides are TGTGCCAGCAACGGGGGAACTGAAGCTTTCTTT.

The J gene is TRBJ1-1, the V gene TRBV27, with D unclear. V dropped 2 bases and J dropped 5 bases, with 15 bases sitting between them. CDR1 is MNHEY, CDR2 SMNVEV, per germline (reference sequence). The CDR3 is made up of 15 amino acids. CDR3 loop: CASSLDRGGRTEAFF. The CDR3 nucleotides read TGTGCCAGCAGTTTAGATCGTGGAGGGCGTACTGAAGCTTTCTTT.

The chain couples TRBV7-3 to TRBJ2-1; D gene uncertain. V was shortened by 1 base and J by 3 bases, with 4 bases between the two germline ends. This CDR3 is built from 13 residues. Germline V lookup: CDR1 SGHTA, CDR2 FQGTGA. CDR3 sequence (DNA): TGTGCCAGCAGCTTAAGTAGCTACAATGAGCAGTTCTTC. This codes for CASSLSSYNEQFF.

J is TRBJ1-2 and V is TRBV6-1; tentative D call: TRBD1 (5 bases). The germline V gene encodes CDR1 MNHNS and CDR2 SASEGT. V was shortened by 2 bases and J by 8 bases, with 12 bases between the two germline ends. The CDR3 has 13 amino acids. For the CDR3, the DNA is TGTGCCAGCAGTGAAAGGCAGGGCGGCGGCTACACCTTC. Amino acid sequence: CASSERQGGGYTF.

This sequence joins TRBV27 and TRBJ1-1, with a possible D match to TRBD1 (6 bases). This CDR3 has 15 amino acids. V was cut by 4 bases and J by 4 bases, with 16 bases left in between. CDR1 and CDR2 (germline): MNHEY, SMNVEV (reference sequence). CDR3: CASSSGASGGTEAFF. CDR3 in DNA: TGTGCCAGCAGTTCAGGGGCGTCCGGAGGCACTGAAGCTTTCTTT.

The CDR3 coding sequence is TGCGCCAGCAGGGACATAGTATATGGCTACACCTTC. It codes for CASRDIVYGYTF. V is TRBV10-1 and J is TRBJ1-2, with a weak D call TRBD1 (5 bases). Germline assignment: CDR1 WNHNN and CDR2 SYGVQD (reference sequence). CDR3 length: 12 residues. V was clipped by 6 bases and J by 5 bases, with 10 bases between them.

The J gene is TRBJ1-4, the V gene TRBV30; tentative D call: TRBD1 (5 bases). The V gene's germline CDR1 is GTSNPN and CDR2 SVGIG (reference sequence). This CDR3 is built from 13 residues. V lost 0 bases to trimming and J lost 3 bases, with 5 bases between them. CDR3 region: CAWSVGANEKLFF. The DNA for the CDR3 is TGTGCCTGGAGTGTAGGGGCTAATGAAAAACTGTTTTTT.

This chain links TRBV2 with TRBJ2-1; perhaps TRBD1 as D (7 bases). V was shortened by 7 bases and J by 7 bases, with 17 bases between the two germline ends. This CDR3 contains 14 residues. CDR1 is SNHLY, CDR2 FYNNEI, per germline. The CDR3, as DNA: TGTGCCAGCATATTCTCGGCAGGGGGGAATGAGCAGTTCTTC. Amino acids: CASIFSAGGNEQFF.

In DNA form, the CDR3 reads TGCAGCGTTGCGGCTAGCTTGGGTGGAGAGCAGTACTTC. Translation: CSVAASLGGEQYF. The chain joins TRBV29-1 to TRBJ2-7, with D perhaps TRBD2 (5 bases). Trimming cost V 4 bases and J 7 bases, with 17 bases left between them. This CDR3 is 13 amino acids long. Germline CDR1 SQVTM, CDR2 ANQGSEA.

J is TRBJ2-2 and V is TRBV11-2; 9 bases map to TRBD1. Germline lookup yields CDR1 SGHAT and CDR2 FQNNGV. This CDR3 contains 14 residues. V was clipped by 4 bases and J by 5 bases; unmatched bases: 2. The CDR3 sequence: CASSSTGGTGELFF. CDR3 DNA: TGTGCCAGCAGCTCGACAGGGGGAACCGGGGAGCTGTTTTTT.

CDR3 residues: CASRPRESGELFF. CDR3 in DNA: TGTGCCAGCAGGCCCCGGGAGTCCGGGGAGCTGTTTTTT. V is TRBV27 and J is TRBJ2-2, with D maybe TRBD2 (6 bases). The germline V gene has CDR1 MNHEY and CDR2 SMNVEV (reference sequence). V shed 6 bases and J shed 6 bases, with 11 bases lying between them. This CDR3 is built from 13 residues.

The rearrangement links TRBV11-3 to TRBJ2-2, with TRBD2 matching over 13 bases. Unmatched junction bases numbered 2, after V lost 5 bases and J lost 5 bases. CDR1 SGHNT and CDR2 YENEEA come from the germline V gene. The CDR3 extends over 15 amino acids. The CDR3 coding sequence is TGTGCCAGCAGCCGACTAGCGGGAGGAACCGGGGAGCTGTTTTTT. It codes for CASSRLAGGTGELFF.

This chain joins TRBV7-3 and TRBJ1-2, with no clear D. The CDR3 contains 14 residues. Germline CDR1 SGHTA, CDR2 FQGTGA. With 1 base removed from V and 4 bases from J, the gap between germline ends came to 10 bases. The CDR3 sequence: CASSLSPAVYGYTF. CDR3 sequence (DNA): TGTGCCAGCAGCTTAAGCCCGGCGGTCTATGGCTACACCTTC.

The chain combines TRBV11-2 with TRBJ2-3; possibly TRBD1 for D (6 bases). The CDR3 runs 15 residues. The germline V gene has CDR1 SGHAT and CDR2 FQNNGV. The ends were cut back, 2 bases at V and 5 bases at J, with 14 bases in the middle. The CDR3 sequence: CASSLSMGARDTQYF. DNA for the CDR3: TGTGCCAGCAGCTTAAGTATGGGGGCTCGAGATACGCAGTATTTT.

CDR3: CASSLPLQGNGYTF. For the CDR3, the DNA is TGTGCCAGCAGTTTACCGTTACAGGGGAATGGCTACACCTTC. V and J are TRBV28 and TRBJ1-2; 7 nucleotides agree with TRBD1. V dropped 2 bases and J dropped 6; count of bases not matched to a gene: 6. In germline, CDR1 is MDHEN, CDR2 SYDVKM. The CDR3 sequence is 14 residues long.

V is TRBV2 and J is TRBJ2-5; D is unclear. The V end was cut by 7 bases, the J end by 2 bases, with 8 bases between. The CDR3 is 12 residues long. Per the germline V gene, CDR1 is SNHLY and CDR2 is FYNNEI. The CDR3 loop reads CASKVYQETQYF. Here the CDR3 DNA reads TGTGCCAGCAAGGTGTATCAAGAGACCCAGTACTTC.

The gene calls are TRBV4-3 and TRBJ2-1; no clear D gene. The germline CDR1 and CDR2 sequences are LGHNA and YSLEER. V gave up 0 bases and J gave up 11 bases, with 14 bases separating them. There are 14 residues in the CDR3. CDR3 in amino acids: CASSQDRRPSQQFF. The CDR3 DNA reads TGCGCCAGCAGCCAAGATCGCAGACCTTCCCAGCAGTTCTTC.

V and J are TRBV28 and TRBJ1-5, with 7 bases identical to TRBD1. CDR3 size: 14 residues. The germline V gene has CDR1 MDHEN and CDR2 SYDVKM. V dropped 6 bases and J dropped 4; count of bases not matched to a gene: 6. Here the CDR3 DNA reads TGTGCCAGCAGCATGGACAGGAGGAATCAGCCCCAGCATTTT. Amino acids: CASSMDRRNQPQHF.

This sequence joins TRBV5-1 and TRBJ1-4, with D perhaps matching TRBD1 (5 bases). The V gene lost 0 bases and the J gene lost 4 bases, with 10 bases spanning the gap. The CDR3 has 15 amino acids. Germline CDR1 SGHRS, CDR2 YFSETQ. For the CDR3, the DNA is TGCGCCAGCAGCTTGGCGTCAGGGAATAATGAAAAACTGTTTTTT. Residues: CASSLASGNNEKLFF.

This rearrangement joins TRBV10-2 to TRBJ1-1, with 8 bases identical to TRBD1. The trim removed 4 bases at V and 4 bases at J, leaving 5 bases unmatched. This CDR3 comprises 14 residues. CDR1 and CDR2 from the germline V gene are WSHSY and SAAADI. The CDR3 protein is CASSGQGSLTEAFF. CDR3 bases: TGCGCCAGCAGTGGACAGGGGAGTCTCACTGAAGCTTTCTTT.

The chain couples TRBV5-1 to TRBJ2-7, with 10 nucleotides matching TRBD1. The CDR3 is made up of 16 amino acids. V shed 3 bases, J shed 6 bases, and the junction held 12 bases outside the gene matches. Germline CDR1 is SGHRS and CDR2 is YFSETQ. The CDR3 nucleotides read TGCGCCAGCAGCTGGAACTCCGGGACAGGGGACGTCGAGCAGTACTTC. Its translation is CASSWNSGTGDVEQYF.

The chain has TRBV28 and TRBJ1-2; D possibly corresponds to TRBD1 (5 bases). Germline V gives CDR1 MDHEN, CDR2 SYDVKM. The V and J ends lost 5 bases and 5 bases respectively, with 6 bases between them. The CDR3 contains 11 residues. The CDR3 loop is CASSGTYGYTF. The CDR3 DNA reads TGTGCCAGCAGTGGGACTTATGGCTACACCTTC.

This clone occurred once. The chain is built from TRBV7-2 and TRBJ2-1, with 8 bases fitting TRBD2. The trim removed 5 bases at V and 10 bases at J, leaving 16 bases unmatched. CDR3 length equals 16 residues. CDR1 is SGHTA, CDR2 FQGNSA, per germline. As DNA, the CDR3 is TGTGCCAGCAGCCCCCTCCGGGGGGGTAGGAGAAACGAGCAGTTCTTC. Residues: CASSPLRGGRRNEQFF.

In this sample, this clone turned up once. The chain joins TRBV5-4 to TRBJ2-7; 8 nucleotides agree with TRBD2. V dropped 4 bases and J dropped 2; count of bases not matched to a gene: 2. The CDR3 spans 13 residues. Germline V gene data show CDR1 as SGHNT and CDR2 as YYREEE (reference sequence). In DNA form, the CDR3 reads TGTGCCAGCAGCAGGGGACTAGCCTACGAGCAGTACTTC. Its protein product is CASSRGLAYEQYF.

The chain employs TRBV5-5 and TRBJ2-7; TRBD1 might be the D (5 bases). This CDR3 is 14 amino acids long. V was pared by 0 bases and J by 2 bases, with 9 bases between. Germline CDR1 reads SGHKS; CDR2 reads YYEKEE (reference sequence). The CDR3 is CASSLGRVPYEQYF. CDR3 nucleotide sequence: TGTGCCAGCAGCTTGGGCAGGGTCCCCTACGAGCAGTACTTC.

The rearrangement uses TRBV5-3 and TRBJ2-7; D gene unclear. TRBV5-3 falls under the ORF class, with uncertain function. The CDR3 has 14 residues. Between the trimmed V and J ends, which lost 5 bases and 2 bases, there was a span of 14 bases. The CDR3 coding sequence is TGTGCCAGAAGACGAGTGGCGGATGCCTACGAGCAGTACTTC. Encoded protein: CARRRVADAYEQYF.

This chain uses TRBV5-1 with TRBJ2-5; TRBD1 agrees at 10 bases. The CDR3 length is 15 residues. CDR1 SGHRS and CDR2 YFSETQ come from the germline V gene. V was pared by 4 bases and J by 6 bases, with 9 bases of the junction left unmatched. The CDR3 sequence is CASSLTGTGEKTQYF. The DNA of the CDR3 is TGCGCCAGCAGCCTTACCGGGACAGGGGAAAAGACCCAGTACTTC.

This clone is a singleton in its sample. CDR3 nucleotide sequence: TGTGCCAGCAGCCTTGACAGGGTGATATCCTACGAGCAGTACTTC. Protein: CASSLDRVISYEQYF. The gene calls are TRBV7-8 and TRBJ2-7; 7 bases match TRBD1. The V gene end was trimmed by 5 bases and the J gene end by 1 base; junction bases not matched to a gene: 8. The CDR3 runs to 15 residues. Per germline, CDR1 SGHVS and CDR2 FQNEAQ.

The chain recombines TRBV4-3 with TRBJ2-3; possibly TRBD1 for D (5 bases). The germline CDR1 and CDR2 sequences are LGHNA and YSLEER. V was shortened by 0 bases and J by 6 bases, with 16 bases between the two germline ends. This CDR3 comprises 16 residues. This CDR3 is CASSQDLGRVEDTQYF. The CDR3, as DNA: TGCGCCAGCAGCCAAGATCTAGGCAGGGTTGAGGATACGCAGTATTTT.